One and the same sample provided the 15 T cell receptor beta chains below, sequenced in a study of T cell responses to AZD1222 COVID-19 vaccine (dated by TCRdb to the early 2020s). Library preparation used the immunoSEQ multiplex PCR assay. TCRdb took this table from immuneACCESS and kept in-frame rearrangements with V and J called. Such tables lack part of the clones; where checked against another copy, unresolved V genes explain under half of the gap, and the rest is unexplained. The sample has about 160,000 clones on record, roughly nine tenths of them singletons. The top ten hold roughly 4.3% of the sample. The time point label, read with the paper, signifies: baseline before first vaccination. The treatment or condition label corresponds to: meningococcal conjugate vaccine given as trial control. This sample comprised peripheral blood, obtained on day 0 of MenACWY control vaccination. Receptor source: an adult in good health.

The chain carries TRBV21-1 and TRBJ2-3; the DNA was not compared with TRBD2, the D call given in the table. TRBV21-1 constitutes a pseudogene. There are 17 residues in the CDR3. Here the CDR3 reads CASSKERWETSTDTQYF. CDR3 bases: TGTGCCAGCAGCAAAGAAAGGTGGGAGACTAGCACAGATACGCAGTATTTT.

CDR3 sequence: CASSFSSEDLASGNTIYF. CDR3 bases: TGTGCCAGCAGTTTTTCTTCGGAAGATCTCGCCTCTGGAAACACCATATATTTT. V and J are TRBV28 and TRBJ1-3; D is unclear. The CDR3 is 18 residues long. Between the trimmed V and J ends, which lost 3 bases and 0 bases, there was a span of 18 bases. CDR1 is MDHEN, CDR2 SYDVKM, per germline.

This clone was detected once. This sequence joins TRBV30 and TRBJ1-1; D not resolved. The V gene's germline CDR1 is GTSNPN and CDR2 SVGIG (reference sequence). The V end lost 3 bases, the J end lost 7 bases, and 9 bases lay between the germline ends. This CDR3 has 11 residues. This CDR3 reads CAWRRADEAFF. The CDR3 DNA sequence: TGTGCCTGGAGAAGGGCAGATGAAGCTTTCTTT.

The rearrangement joins TRBV9 to TRBJ2-5; D gene ambiguous. Germline CDR1 reads SGDLS; CDR2 reads YYNGEE. This CDR3 spans 14 amino acids. The V end lost 0 bases, the J end lost 2 bases, and 8 bases lay between the germline ends. CDR3 nucleotide sequence: TGTGCCAGCAGCGTAGGTTCCGGTCAAGAGACCCAGTACTTC. As protein: CASSVGSGQETQYF.

The chain employs TRBV19 and TRBJ2-1; D is uncertain. Trimming took off 1 base at V and 7 bases at J, with 8 bases between the two ends. CDR3 length: 13 amino acids. Germline values: CDR1 LNHDA, CDR2 SQIVND (reference sequence). The CDR3 sequence: CASSIAATNEQFF. CDR3 nucleotide sequence: TGTGCCAGTAGTATAGCCGCCACGAATGAGCAGTTCTTC.

The chain is built from TRBV7-9 and TRBJ1-2, with D possibly matching TRBD1 (5 bases). The CDR3 has 12 amino acids. CDR1 is SEHNR and CDR2 is FQNEAQ in the germline V gene (reference sequence). V was cut by 4 bases and J by 3 bases, with 6 bases left in between. CDR3 coding DNA: TGTGCCAGCAGCTCGACAGACTATGGCTACACCTTC. Encoded protein: CASSSTDYGYTF.

In the case of this clone: Other DNA sequences from this sample encode an identical CDR3 as well. The chain links TRBV9 to TRBJ1-1; D unclear. Germline V gene lookup returns CDR1 SGDLS and CDR2 YYNGEE. The CDR3 is 13 residues long. V was trimmed by 2 bases and J by 3 bases, leaving 8 bases between them. Here the CDR3 reads CASSVLGDTEAFF. CDR3 nucleotide sequence: TGTGCCAGCAGCGTCTTGGGAGACACTGAAGCTTTCTTT.

The chain links TRBV5-6 to TRBJ2-7; TRBD2 matches at 11 bases. Germline-derived CDR1 and CDR2 are SGHDT and YYEEEE. V was clipped by 4 bases and J by 7 bases; unmatched bases: 13. The CDR3 spans 16 residues. The CDR3 nucleotides are TGTGCCAGCAGCAAGGTCTTAGCGGGAGGGCCGGGGGAGCAGTACTTC. Its translation: CASSKVLAGGPGEQYF.

This sequence joins TRBV6-5 and TRBJ2-3, with 10 positions matching TRBD2. The CDR3 has 16 amino acids. Germline V gene lookup returns CDR1 MNHEY and CDR2 SVGAGI. V lost 0 bases, J lost 5 bases, and 5 bases stayed unmatched. The CDR3 sequence is CASSYSLAGRGDTQYF. As DNA, the CDR3 is TGTGCCAGCAGTTACTCACTAGCGGGACGAGGAGATACGCAGTATTTT.

The table lists this clone with a count of one. V usage is TRBV5-4 and J usage is TRBJ2-6; the match to TRBD1 covers 9 bases. The CDR3 length is 17 residues. Trimming removed 3 bases from V and 2 bases from J; junction bases left unmatched: 6. In germline, CDR1 is SGHNT, CDR2 YYREEE (reference sequence). CDR3 bases: TGTGCCAGCAGCTCACCGGGACAGGGTCCTGGGGCCAACGTCCTGACTTTC. Residues: CASSSPGQGPGANVLTF.

This rearrangement joins TRBV7-2 to TRBJ2-3; 10 bases agree with TRBD1. Germline V lookup: CDR1 SGHTA, CDR2 FQGNSA. The ends lost 3 bases at V and 2 bases at J; junction bases unmatched: 2. This CDR3 has 15 residues. The CDR3 nucleotides read TGTGCCAGCAGCTTGGGACAGGGGACCACAGATACGCAGTATTTT. Amino acids: CASSLGQGTTDTQYF.

This chain links TRBV29-1 with TRBJ1-2, with unresolved D. The germline V and J ends were trimmed by 0 bases and 5 bases, with 10 bases remaining between them. The germline gives CDR1 SQVTM, CDR2 ANQGSEA. The CDR3 contains 13 residues. CDR3 amino acids: CSVEEKDLYGYTF. CDR3 nucleotide sequence: TGCAGCGTTGAAGAAAAGGATCTTTATGGCTACACCTTC.

The rearrangement joins TRBV28 to TRBJ2-1; D may match TRBD1 or TRBD2 (6 bases each). The V gene lost 7 bases and the J gene lost 7 bases, with 17 bases spanning the gap. Germline values: CDR1 MDHEN, CDR2 SYDVKM. This CDR3 contains 14 residues. The chain's CDR3 is CASTSWGAPNEQFF. CDR3 nucleotide sequence: TGTGCCAGCACCTCTTGGGGGGCCCCTAATGAGCAGTTCTTC.

V and J are TRBV7-6 and TRBJ1-2; D is ambiguous. V was pared by 2 bases and J by 7 bases, with 5 bases between. Germline CDR1 reads SGHVS; CDR2 reads FNYEAQ. This CDR3 comprises 11 residues. The CDR3 sequence: CASSLKPGYTF. CDR3 sequence (DNA): TGTGCCAGCAGCTTAAAACCTGGCTACACCTTC.

V and J are TRBV7-3 and TRBJ2-3; 7 nucleotides line up with TRBD2. The CDR3 runs 18 residues. V shed 1 base, J shed 0 bases, and the junction held 10 bases outside the gene matches. Germline V gene lookup returns CDR1 SGHTA and CDR2 FQGTGA. CDR3 loop: CASSLKLGASGSTDTQYF. CDR3 bases: TGTGCCAGCAGCTTAAAATTAGGGGCTAGCGGAAGCACAGATACGCAGTATTTT.